The sequence of this T cell receptor beta chain was determined in a study of PD-L1 blockade in urothelial cancer. Study at large: Treatment start was followed by blood analysis at 3 weeks (second dose) and again at 6 weeks. Across blood samples, T cells had a median count of 141,255.

The time point was: pretreatment peripheral blood. The repertoire was sequenced with immunoSEQ multiplex PCR; TCRdb's copy has only in-frame clones and lacks some. The sample lists 60,000 to 75,000 clones; more than 75% were seen once. Findings and caveats of the study: Those with durable benefit had larger increases in tumor-associated blood clones at 3 weeks.

Trimming took 7 bases from V and 0 from J, leaving 13 bases between them. Germline CDR1 reads LNHDA; CDR2 reads SQIVND (reference sequence). The CDR3 contains 15 residues. Comments on this clone: The target antigen is unknown.

The sequenced sample was PBMCs, obtained around atezolizumab (anti-PD-L1) treatment. The sequence was obtained from a man aged 55 to 70 with urothelial cancer. V and J are TRBV19 and TRBJ1-3; D is perhaps TRBD1 (5 bases). The CDR3 region is CASIPGLYSGNTIYF. In DNA, the CDR3 is TGTGCCAGTATCCCGGGACTGTACTCTGGAAACACCATATATTTT.